This TCR beta chain was documented in a study of control samples from healthy donors and cancer patients. CDR3 length: 16 amino acids. V lost 2 bases, J lost 2 bases, and 5 bases stayed unmatched. Germline V gene data show CDR1 as SGHTA and CDR2 as FQGNSA. This clone showed up just once. Generated by immunoSEQ multiplex PCR, the TCRdb table keeps only in-frame clones and is missing some. The data contain roughly 120,000 clones, roughly 88% of them singletons. This chain uses TRBV7-2 with TRBJ1-5; 8 bases align to TRBD1. The source is a woman in her fifties or sixties with lung cancer. Material for sequencing was PBMCs. DNA for the CDR3: TGTGCCAGCAGCTTACGCGCGGGACAGGGCAATCAGCCCCAGCATTTT. This codes for CASSLRAGQGNQPQHF.